Shown below are 25 T cell receptor beta chains from a single sample sequenced in a study of blood T cell repertoires in COVID-19 (dated by TCRdb to the early 2020s). The library was generated by the immunoSEQ multiplex PCR assay. This is the immuneACCESS table as TCRdb keeps it, with only in-frame sequences that have V and J called. A part of the clones is gone; compared with another copy, unresolved V genes explain less than half, and the rest is unexplained. Counted in this sample were a few hundred thousand clones; about nine tenths of them appeared once. The top ten hold around 10% of the sample. Sequenced input: peripheral blood. The receptors originated from a woman aged 25 to 39 with COVID-19, enrolled during active disease.

The V call is TRBV9, the J call TRBJ1-6, with TRBD1 identical over 9 bases. Looked up from germline, CDR1 is SGDLS and CDR2 is YYNGEE. CDR3 length equals 15 residues. With 1 base clipped from V and 10 bases from J, the junction kept 6 bases outside the gene matches. Here the CDR3 reads CASSVSGQGSSPLHF. In DNA, the CDR3 is TGTGCCAGCAGCGTATCGGGACAGGGATCATCACCCCTCCACTTT.

The rearrangement links TRBV6-5 to TRBJ1-1; 9 nucleotides agree with TRBD1. V trimming: 5 bases; J trimming: 7 bases; junction bases outside the gene matches: 5. The germline V gene has CDR1 MNHEY and CDR2 SVGAGI. The CDR3 spans 13 residues. CDR3 sequence: CASSHQTGGEAFF. The CDR3, as DNA: TGTGCCAGCAGTCACCAGACAGGGGGTGAAGCTTTCTTT.

The chain combines TRBV7-8 with TRBJ2-2; 12 bases line up with TRBD2. CDR3 size: 19 residues. From germline, CDR1 is SGHVS and CDR2 FQNEAQ. Trimming at V came to 1 base and at J to 4 bases, leaving 10 bases not matched to a gene. The DNA of the CDR3 is TGTGCCAGCAGCTTAGTGGCTAGCGGGAGGGAGGACGGCACCGGGGAGCTGTTTTTT. Residues: CASSLVASGREDGTGELFF.

The J gene is TRBJ1-4, the V gene TRBV27, with D perhaps TRBD1 (5 bases). V shed 5 bases and J shed 5 bases, with 15 bases lying between them. The V gene's germline CDR1 is MNHEY and CDR2 SMNVEV (reference sequence). The CDR3 covers 15 residues. The DNA for the CDR3 is TGTGCCAGCAGTCCCTACGGGGGGAGGAATGAAAAACTGTTTTTT. As protein: CASSPYGGRNEKLFF.

This chain connects TRBV21-1 to TRBJ1-5; the table's D call TRBD1 went unverified against the DNA. TRBV21-1 is annotated as a pseudogene. The CDR3 runs 14 residues. The CDR3 reads CASSLGGPNQPQHF. The CDR3 DNA reads as TGTGCCAGCTCCCTAGGGGGTCCCAATCAGCCCCAGCATTTT.

The V and J genes are TRBV10-3 and TRBJ2-7; D possibly corresponds to TRBD2 (5 bases). This CDR3 region has 15 residues. The V end lost 2 bases, the J end lost 5 bases, and 16 bases lay between the germline ends. Germline V CDR1 and CDR2: ENHRY, SYGVKD. The CDR3 sequence is CAISELREQLDEQYF. The CDR3 region has the DNA TGTGCCATCAGTGAGCTGAGGGAGCAGCTGGACGAGCAGTACTTC.

V usage is TRBV28 and J usage is TRBJ2-7, with D possibly being TRBD2 (7 bases). CDR3 size: 14 residues. From germline, CDR1 is MDHEN and CDR2 SYDVKM. Trimming removed 5 bases at V and 4 bases at J, with 15 bases between. The CDR3: CASSPRGGRYEQYF. In nucleotides, the CDR3 is TGTGCCAGCAGTCCGAGGGGGGGGCGGTACGAGCAGTACTTC.

V usage is TRBV7-8 and J usage is TRBJ1-1; weak D call: TRBD1 (5 bases). The length of the CDR3 is 13 residues. With 8 bases removed from V and 5 bases from J, the gap between germline ends came to 15 bases. Germline values: CDR1 SGHVS, CDR2 FQNEAQ. CDR3 region: CASLKGARTEAFF. In DNA form, the CDR3 reads TGTGCCAGCCTCAAAGGGGCCAGGACTGAAGCTTTCTTT.

This chain links TRBV12-3 or TRBV12-4 with TRBJ1-1; tentative D call: TRBD1 (6 bases). CDR3 length: 13 amino acids. Trimming shortened V by 6 bases and J by 3 bases, and 11 bases separated the two germline ends. The CDR3 DNA is TGTGCCAGCAGGCCACAGGGAGACACTGAAGCTTTCTTT. Translated, it gives CASRPQGDTEAFF.

The genes are TRBV18 and TRBJ1-6, with D possibly TRBD1 on 6 matching bases. From germline, CDR1 is KGHSH and CDR2 LQKENI. Trimming cost V 5 bases and J 7 bases, with 15 bases left between them. The CDR3 extends over 15 amino acids. The CDR3 sequence: CASSLGQGTNSPLHF. The CDR3 DNA is TGTGCCAGCTCATTGGGACAAGGAACGAATTCACCCCTCCACTTT.

The chain is built from TRBV4-2 and TRBJ1-2; unclear D gene. V was clipped by 0 bases and J by 4 bases, with 9 bases between them. This CDR3 contains 14 residues. Germline V gene lookup returns CDR1 LGHNA and CDR2 YNFKEQ. CDR3 nucleotides: TGTGCCAGCAGCCAAGACAGTACTACCTATGGCTACACCTTC. This gives the protein CASSQDSTTYGYTF.

This clone was seen a handful of times. This chain connects TRBV5-4 to TRBJ1-2; TRBD1 matches 8 bases. Looked up from germline, CDR1 is SGHNT and CDR2 is YYREEE (reference sequence). This CDR3 comprises 13 residues. With V trimmed by 4 bases and J by 6 bases, 5 bases remained unmatched. Here the CDR3 DNA reads TGTGCCAGCAGCCTTGGACAGGGAAATGGCTACACCTTC. Residues: CASSLGQGNGYTF.

As DNA, the CDR3 is TGTGCCTCCCAGGGGACAGGGAACTACGAGCAGTACTTC. Residues: CASQGTGNYEQYF. The gene calls are TRBV30 and TRBJ2-7; 9 positions agree with TRBD1. This CDR3 is built from 13 residues. Germline trimming cut 7 bases from V and 3 bases from J; bases unmatched to any gene: 7. The germline gives CDR1 GTSNPN, CDR2 SVGIG (reference sequence).

V and J are TRBV29-1 and TRBJ2-1, with 9 bases that match TRBD1. V shed 6 bases and J 9 bases; nucleotides not matched to a gene: 9. The length of the CDR3 is 13 residues. The germline CDR1 and CDR2 sequences are SQVTM and ANQGSEA. The DNA of the CDR3 is TGCAGCGTAGCTGCCGGGACAGGGTTTGAGCAGTTCTTC. Protein product: CSVAAGTGFEQFF.

The CDR3, as DNA: TGTGCCAGCACCCCGGACAGGGTGAACCAGCCCCAGCATTTT. Protein sequence: CASTPDRVNQPQHF. This chain uses TRBV6-6 with TRBJ1-5, with 8 bases that match TRBD1. Losses at the gene ends were 7 bases for V and 7 bases for J; bases not matched to a gene: 9. The CDR3 spans 14 residues. Germline V gives CDR1 MNHNY, CDR2 SVGAGI (reference sequence).

V is TRBV5-6 and J is TRBJ1-1; D remains ambiguous. Germline CDR1 reads SGHDT; CDR2 reads YYEEEE. V dropped 0 bases and J dropped 7 bases, with 10 bases sitting between them. CDR3 size: 13 residues. This CDR3 reads CASSLVIGGEAFF. The CDR3 DNA follows: TGTGCCAGCAGCTTGGTGATCGGTGGTGAAGCTTTCTTT.

About this clone: Distinct nucleotide sequences in the sample also encode this CDR3. The rearrangement joins TRBV9 to TRBJ2-7, with a possible D match to TRBD2 (5 bases). Germline CDR1 is SGDLS and CDR2 is YYNGEE. CDR3 length: 14 residues. Trimming cost V 0 bases and J 3 bases, with 10 bases left between them. The DNA of the CDR3 is TGTGCCAGCAGCGTAGACCCGGGAATCTACGAGCAGTACTTC. Translation: CASSVDPGIYEQYF.

The chain combines TRBV28 with TRBJ2-7; 11 bases align to TRBD1. The germline gives CDR1 MDHEN, CDR2 SYDVKM. J was trimmed by 2 bases and V by 5 bases; bases with no gene match: 8. The CDR3 is 16 residues long. The CDR3 coding sequence is TGTGCCAGCAGTACAATCGGACAGGGGGCCCCCTACGAGCAGTACTTC. It specifies CASSTIGQGAPYEQYF.

The chain combines TRBV28 with TRBJ1-1; D may be TRBD1 (6 bases). Trimming took 4 bases from V and 1 from J, leaving 7 bases between them. The CDR3 spans 13 residues. Germline CDR1 MDHEN, CDR2 SYDVKM. The CDR3: CASSWGQNTEAFF. DNA of the CDR3: TGTGCCAGCAGTTGGGGGCAGAACACTGAAGCTTTCTTT.

The chain is built from TRBV2 and TRBJ1-2, with D perhaps matching TRBD1 (5 bases). Trimming removed 8 bases at V and 5 bases at J, with 9 bases between. Germline V gives CDR1 SNHLY, CDR2 FYNNEI. The CDR3 has 11 amino acids. The CDR3 is CASGGEYGYTF. CDR3 nucleotide sequence: TGTGCCAGCGGAGGGGAATATGGCTACACCTTC.

The chain uses TRBV2 and TRBJ2-5, with a tentative D call TRBD1 (5 bases). Germline CDR1 SNHLY, CDR2 FYNNEI. V shed 4 bases and J shed 5 bases, with 11 bases lying between them. CDR3 length: 13 residues. CDR3 residues: CASSADNGETQYF. The CDR3 nucleotides read TGTGCCAGCAGTGCGGACAATGGGGAGACCCAGTACTTC. Full variable domain (remainder filled in from reference TRBV2 and TRBJ2-5): EPEVTQTPSHQVTQMGQEVILRCVPISNHLYFYWYRQILGQKVEFLVSFYNNEISEKSEIFDDQFSVERPDGSNFTLKIRSTKLEDSAMYFCASSADNGETQYFGPGTRLLVL.

V gene TRBV6-6 combines with J gene TRBJ1-4; 12 bases agree with TRBD1. The CDR3 sequence is 17 residues long. Germline trimming cut 5 bases from V and 5 bases from J; bases unmatched to any gene: 9. Germline loops: CDR1 MNHNY, CDR2 SVGAGI (reference sequence). CDR3 in amino acids: CASSPDPGQGANEKLFF. The CDR3, as DNA: TGTGCCAGCAGTCCAGATCCGGGACAGGGGGCGAATGAAAAACTGTTTTTT.

A few counts support this clone. The V gene is TRBV5-1, the J gene TRBJ1-2, with a possible D match to TRBD1 (6 bases). The CDR3 covers 14 residues. Between the trimmed V and J ends, which lost 3 bases and 6 bases, there was a span of 15 bases. Germline CDR1 reads SGHRS; CDR2 reads YFSETQ. Here the CDR3 reads CASSYEQGTDGYTF. CDR3 DNA sequence: TGCGCCAGCAGCTACGAACAGGGAACGGATGGCTACACCTTC.

The rearrangement uses TRBV3-1 (or the pseudogene TRBV3-2) and TRBJ2-7; a weak D match, TRBD1 (6 bases). V lost 0 bases and J 13 bases, leaving 13 bases between the germline ends. Germline CDR1 and CDR2: LGHDT and YNNKEL (reference sequence). The CDR3 sequence is 12 residues long. The CDR3 nucleotides read TGTGCCAGCAGCCAAGATATAACAGGGATCTACTTC. The encoded protein is CASSQDITGIYF.

The rearrangement uses TRBV29-1 and TRBJ1-3; no definite D call. Trimming left V 7 bases short and J 0 bases short, with 10 bases between. The CDR3 consists of 13 residues. The germline V gene encodes CDR1 SQVTM and CDR2 ANQGSEA. This CDR3 is CSASEDSGNTIYF. CDR3 sequence (DNA): TGCAGCGCCTCAGAGGACTCTGGAAACACCATATATTTT. Combining the CDR3 with reference TRBV29-1 and TRBJ1-3 gives the whole variable domain SAVISQKPSRDICQRGTSLTIQCQVDSQVTMMFWYRQQPGQSLTLIATANQGSEATYESGFVIDKFPISRPNLTFSTLTVSNMSPEDSSIYLCSASEDSGNTIYFGEGSWLTVV.